The 6 T cell receptor beta chains in this list originate from one sample, sequenced in a study of siplizumab effects on memory and regulatory T cells. Method: immunoSEQ multiplex PCR; TCRdb's copy keeps in-frame clones and lacks some. The repertoire holds 40,000 to 45,000 clones, with approximately 88% as singletons. Sequenced input: naive CD4+ T cells sorted from blood. Source of these receptors: a human donor in good health.

The chain employs TRBV5-1 and TRBJ1-3; no firm D call. The germline V gene encodes CDR1 SGHRS and CDR2 YFSETQ. The CDR3 covers 14 residues. Trimming pared 5 bases from V and 0 bases from J, leaving 9 bases between. As DNA, the CDR3 is TGCGCCAGCAGGCGTGACACCTCTGGAAACACCATATATTTT. It codes for CASRRDTSGNTIYF.

The chain is built from TRBV4-1 and TRBJ1-4; a possible D gene is TRBD1 (5 bases). The CDR3 length is 15 residues. Germline CDR1 MGHRA, CDR2 YSYEKL. V lost 2 bases to trimming and J lost 8 bases, with 15 bases between them. CDR3 amino acids: CASSQIGAVNEKLFF. As DNA, the CDR3 is TGCGCCAGCAGCCAAATCGGGGCGGTAAACGAAAAACTGTTTTTT.

The genes are TRBV18 and TRBJ1-1; D not certain. Deletions cut 0 bases from V and 2 bases from J, with 7 bases between. Germline V lookup: CDR1 KGHSH, CDR2 LQKENI. The CDR3 has 14 residues. The CDR3 sequence: CASSPPTANTEAFF. CDR3 sequence (DNA): TGTGCCAGCTCACCACCTACGGCAAACACTGAAGCTTTCTTT.

V is TRBV25-1 and J is TRBJ1-5; 9 bases map to TRBD1. Germline values: CDR1 MGHDK, CDR2 SYGVNS. Trimming removed 2 bases from V and 7 bases from J; junction bases left unmatched: 9. The CDR3 sequence is 16 residues long. CDR3: CASSEGTGRGIQPQHF. CDR3 nucleotides: TGTGCCAGCAGTGAAGGGACAGGGAGAGGTATCCAGCCCCAGCATTTT.

This rearrangement joins TRBV9 to TRBJ2-3; tentatively, D is TRBD1 (5 bases). The V end lost 0 bases, the J end lost 3 bases, and 8 bases lay between the germline ends. From germline, CDR1 is SGDLS and CDR2 YYNGEE. The CDR3 extends over 14 amino acids. CDR3: CASSVGGWTDTQYF. The CDR3 DNA sequence: TGTGCCAGCAGCGTAGGGGGCTGGACAGATACGCAGTATTTT. The complete variable domain, with remaining parts taken from reference TRBV9 and TRBJ2-3, reads DSGVTQTPKHLITATGQRVTLRCSPRSGDLSVYWYQQSLDQGLQFLIQYYNGEERAKGNILERFSAQQFPDLHSELNLSSLELGDSALYFCASSVGGWTDTQYFGPGTRLTVL.

The table lists this clone with a few counts. The rearrangement links TRBV29-1 to TRBJ1-1, with unresolved D. Germline V gene lookup returns CDR1 SQVTM and CDR2 ANQGSEA. The CDR3 has 9 residues. V was clipped by 3 bases and J by 4 bases, with 0 bases between them. CDR3: CSVDTEAFF. Written as DNA, the CDR3 is TGCAGCGTTGACACTGAAGCTTTCTTT. Full variable domain (remainder filled in from reference TRBV29-1 and TRBJ1-1): SAVISQKPSRDICQRGTSLTIQCQVDSQVTMMFWYRQQPGQSLTLIATANQGSEATYESGFVIDKFPISRPNLTFSTLTVSNMSPEDSSIYLCSVDTEAFFGQGTRLTVV.